The rows below give T cell receptor beta chains drawn from one sample of a study of T-cell reconstitution after alpha-beta-depleted transplantation in children. TCRdb fed the PCR reads into MiXCR, producing one record per CDR3 protein. The table lists around 370,000 distinct CDR3 sequences, around 15% of them singletons. This specimen consisted of PBMCs, mostly from graft donor cells, obtained 360 days after TCRalphabeta/CD19-depleted stem cell transplant. All receptors derive from a male patient between 2 and 15 years old who had a stem cell transplant for acute lymphoblastic leukemia, so the T cells may come from the graft donor. Both conserved end residues are part of each CDR3. D genes are given only for firm matches. Part of the rows lack a size; the others show once, few, many or a class for expanded clones.

J gene: TRBJ2-5; V gene: TRBV10-3; D gene: TRBD2; clone size: .; CDR3 DNA: TGTGCCATCAGTAGAGCGGGAGGGACAGGTCGGGAGACCCAGTACTTC; CDR3 protein: CAISRAGGTGRETQYF
J gene: TRBJ2-7; V gene: TRBV12-3/TRBV12-4; D gene: .; clone size: .; CDR3 DNA: TGTGCCAGCAGCCCTGGAGCTAGAGGCGGCTACGAGCAGTACTTC; CDR3 protein: CASSPGARGGYEQYF
J gene: TRBJ2-1; V gene: TRBV24-1; D gene: .; clone size: .; CDR3 DNA: TGTGCCACCAGTGATTTAGAGCAGCCCTACAATGAGCAGTTCTTC; CDR3 protein: CATSDLEQPYNEQFF
J gene: TRBJ2-3; V gene: TRBV29-1; D gene: TRBD2; clone size: few; CDR3 DNA: TGCAGCGTTGTCCCCACTAGCGGGAGGGCTCTAGCTACGCAGTATTTT; CDR3 protein: CSVVPTSGRALATQYF
J gene: TRBJ2-1; V gene: TRBV27; D gene: TRBD1; clone size: few; CDR3 DNA: TGTGCCAGCAGTTTGGGAAGGGGGCTCTTCGGTGAGCAGTTCTTC; CDR3 protein: CASSLGRGLFGEQFF
J gene: TRBJ2-7; V gene: TRBV7-2; D gene: TRBD2; clone size: .; CDR3 DNA: TGTGCCAGCAGCTTAGTGCGGGAGGGCCGGTACGAGCAGTACTTC; CDR3 protein: CASSLVREGRYEQYF
J gene: TRBJ2-2; V gene: TRBV20-1; D gene: .; clone size: .; CDR3 DNA: TGCAGTGCTAGACTAGAACCCAACACCGGGGAGCTGTTTTTT; CDR3 protein: CSARLEPNTGELFF
J gene: TRBJ2-7; V gene: TRBV4-1; D gene: .; clone size: .; CDR3 DNA: TGCGCCAGCAGCCAAGAAGCTAGCGTACCCTCCTACGAGCAGTACTTC; CDR3 protein: CASSQEASVPSYEQYF
J gene: TRBJ2-1; V gene: TRBV4-3; D gene: .; clone size: few; CDR3 DNA: TGCGCCAGCAGCCAAGATCCCGGGATCTACAATGAGCAGTTCTTC; CDR3 protein: CASSQDPGIYNEQFF
J gene: TRBJ2-1; V gene: TRBV20-1; D gene: .; clone size: .; CDR3 DNA: TGCAGTGCTAGGAGGGGGTTTGGAAATGAGCAGTTCTTC; CDR3 protein: CSARRGFGNEQFF
J gene: TRBJ2-2; V gene: TRBV6-2/TRBV6-3; D gene: TRBD2; clone size: .; CDR3 DNA: TGTGCCAGCAGTTACCGGGCGGGAGTGCCGAACACCGGGGAGCTGTTTTTT; CDR3 protein: CASSYRAGVPNTGELFF
J gene: TRBJ1-4; V gene: TRBV28; D gene: .; clone size: .; CDR3 DNA: TGTGCCAGCAGCAGTTCCCGACTCCTGGGGGAGGATGAAAAACTGTTTTTT; CDR3 protein: CASSSSRLLGEDEKLFF
J gene: TRBJ2-1; V gene: TRBV29-1; D gene: .; clone size: .; CDR3 DNA: TGCAGCGCTGAGGACGCAGGCCTCCTCTACAATGAGCAGTTCTTC; CDR3 protein: CSAEDAGLLYNEQFF
J gene: TRBJ1-6; V gene: TRBV6-1; D gene: TRBD1; clone size: few; CDR3 DNA: TGTGCCAGCATGGCGCCCCCCGACAGGGACAGGAATTCACCCCTCCACTTT; CDR3 protein: CASMAPPDRDRNSPLHF
J gene: TRBJ2-7; V gene: TRBV12-3/TRBV12-4; D gene: .; clone size: .; CDR3 DNA: TGTGCCAGCTCCCGTGGGAGTCTCTACGAGCAGTACTTC; CDR3 protein: CASSRGSLYEQYF
J gene: TRBJ2-5; V gene: TRBV3-1; D gene: .; clone size: many; CDR3 DNA: TGTGCCAGCACCCCAGGGGGGAAAGGAGAGACCCAGTACTTC; CDR3 protein: CASTPGGKGETQYF
J gene: TRBJ2-1; V gene: TRBV29-1; D gene: .; clone size: many; CDR3 DNA: TGCAGCGTTGGGCCGACAGACCGGACTTATCTCTCCTACAATGAGCAGTTCTTC; CDR3 protein: CSVGPTDRTYLSYNEQFF
J gene: TRBJ1-1; V gene: TRBV3-1; D gene: .; clone size: few; CDR3 DNA: TGTGCCAGCAGCCAAGATCAGGGGAGGGAAGCTTTCTTT; CDR3 protein: CASSQDQGREAFF
J gene: TRBJ2-7; V gene: TRBV27; D gene: .; clone size: many; CDR3 DNA: TGTGCCAGCAGCGCCGGTCGTTTGAGCTCCTACGAGCAGTACTTC; CDR3 protein: CASSAGRLSSYEQYF
J gene: TRBJ2-1; V gene: TRBV6-5; D gene: .; clone size: few; CDR3 DNA: TGTGCCAGCAGCCGACTGAGGGGCGAGCAGTTCTTC; CDR3 protein: CASSRLRGEQFF
J gene: TRBJ2-1; V gene: TRBV12-3/TRBV12-4; D gene: TRBD2; clone size: few; CDR3 DNA: TGTGCCAGCGGAAAACGCAGGGGACTAGCGGGAGGAGGTGAGCAGTTCTTC; CDR3 protein: CASGKRRGLAGGGEQFF
J gene: TRBJ2-6; V gene: TRBV19; D gene: .; clone size: few; CDR3 DNA: TGTGCCAGTAGTATAGAGATGTTCTGGGGAAATGGAGCCAACGTCCTGACTTTC; CDR3 protein: CASSIEMFWGNGANVLTF
J gene: TRBJ2-2; V gene: TRBV18; D gene: .; clone size: .; CDR3 DNA: TGTGCCAGCTCATCGGGGACAGCGAACACCGGGGGGCTGTTTTTT; CDR3 protein: CASSSGTANTGGLFF
J gene: TRBJ2-1; V gene: TRBV7-9; D gene: TRBD2; clone size: .; CDR3 DNA: TGTGCCAGCAGCCCCCGGACTAGCGGGAGTGGGGGTGAGCAGTTCTTC; CDR3 protein: CASSPRTSGSGGEQFF
J gene: TRBJ2-7; V gene: TRBV12-3/TRBV12-4; D gene: TRBD2; clone size: few; CDR3 DNA: TGTGCCAGCAGTTTAGTACTAGCGGGAGGTGGGGAGCAGTACTTC; CDR3 protein: CASSLVLAGGGEQYF
J gene: TRBJ1-1; V gene: TRBV6-5; D gene: TRBD1; clone size: few; CDR3 DNA: TGTGCCAGCAGTTACGGACGGCCTGGACAGGGGATTAGGAACACTGAAGCTTTCTTT; CDR3 protein: CASSYGRPGQGIRNTEAFF
J gene: TRBJ2-1; V gene: TRBV7-9; D gene: .; clone size: many; CDR3 DNA: TGTGCCAGCACTTCAGGCTCCAGCTCCTACAATGAGCAGTTCTTC; CDR3 protein: CASTSGSSSYNEQFF
J gene: TRBJ2-7; V gene: TRBV29-1; D gene: TRBD2; clone size: few; CDR3 DNA: TGCAGCGTTGCCCCTAGCGGGAGGACCAACGAGCAGTACTTC; CDR3 protein: CSVAPSGRTNEQYF
J gene: TRBJ2-3; V gene: TRBV7-9; D gene: .; clone size: .; CDR3 DNA: TGTGCCAGCAACCCAGGGTTGGCCACAGATACGCAGTATTTT; CDR3 protein: CASNPGLATDTQYF
J gene: TRBJ2-7; V gene: TRBV28; D gene: TRBD1; clone size: many; CDR3 DNA: TGTGCCAGCATTTCCTTAGGAAGGACAGGGCTTGAGGAGCAGTACTTC; CDR3 protein: CASISLGRTGLEEQYF
J gene: TRBJ1-4; V gene: TRBV7-9; D gene: .; clone size: .; CDR3 DNA: TGTGCCAGCAGCTCCGGGACCGTCAATGAAAAACTGTTTTTT; CDR3 protein: CASSSGTVNEKLFF
J gene: TRBJ1-5; V gene: TRBV20-1; D gene: .; clone size: .; CDR3 DNA: TGCAGTGCTAGTCATCAGGTGGATCAGCCCCAGCATTTT; CDR3 protein: CSASHQVDQPQHF
J gene: TRBJ2-1; V gene: TRBV4-1; D gene: TRBD1; clone size: .; CDR3 DNA: TGCGCCAGCAGCCCCCAGGGGGTCGGGAATGAGCAGTTCTTC; CDR3 protein: CASSPQGVGNEQFF
J gene: TRBJ2-5; V gene: TRBV18; D gene: .; clone size: .; CDR3 DNA: TGTGCCAGCTCACCCCTTACCGGACGGCAAGAGACCCAGTACTTC; CDR3 protein: CASSPLTGRQETQYF
J gene: TRBJ2-1; V gene: TRBV11-2; D gene: .; clone size: many; CDR3 DNA: TGTGCCAGCAGCCAGGGAAGTACTCGTAGCCGGGCTAATGAGCAGTTCTTC; CDR3 protein: CASSQGSTRSRANEQFF
J gene: TRBJ2-2; V gene: TRBV10-3; D gene: .; clone size: .; CDR3 DNA: TGTGCCCTCAAACAGGTCACCGGGGAGCTGTTTTTT; CDR3 protein: CALKQVTGELFF
J gene: TRBJ2-6; V gene: TRBV11-1; D gene: TRBD1; clone size: once; CDR3 DNA: TGTGCCAGCAGCTTATCAGGGGGCGCTACCTCTGGGGCCAACGTCCTGACTTTC; CDR3 protein: CASSLSGGATSGANVLTF
J gene: TRBJ1-1; V gene: TRBV15; D gene: .; clone size: many; CDR3 DNA: TGTGCCACCAGCAGAGATCCCCGTCGGCGAGGGAACACTGAAGCTTTCTTT; CDR3 protein: CATSRDPRRRGNTEAFF
J gene: TRBJ2-5; V gene: TRBV4-1; D gene: .; clone size: .; CDR3 DNA: TGCGCCAGCAGCCATATAGGCAGCAAAGAGACCCAGTACTTC; CDR3 protein: CASSHIGSKETQYF
J gene: TRBJ1-4; V gene: TRBV6-1; D gene: .; clone size: .; CDR3 DNA: TGTGCCAGCAGTGAAGCGGGACATCCTAATGAAAAACTGTTTTTT; CDR3 protein: CASSEAGHPNEKLFF
J gene: TRBJ2-1; V gene: TRBV27; D gene: .; clone size: .; CDR3 DNA: TGTGCCTCTGCCCGGACGGGCTCCTACAATGAGCAGTTCTTC; CDR3 protein: CASARTGSYNEQFF
J gene: TRBJ2-7; V gene: TRBV7-2; D gene: TRBD2; clone size: few; CDR3 DNA: TGTGCCAGCAGCTTAGACGGGACTAGCGGGATCTACGAGCAGTACTTC; CDR3 protein: CASSLDGTSGIYEQYF
J gene: TRBJ2-1; V gene: TRBV12-3/TRBV12-4; D gene: .; clone size: .; CDR3 DNA: TGTGCCAGCAGCTCCCTGGCGTGGCAGTTCTTC; CDR3 protein: CASSSLAWQFF